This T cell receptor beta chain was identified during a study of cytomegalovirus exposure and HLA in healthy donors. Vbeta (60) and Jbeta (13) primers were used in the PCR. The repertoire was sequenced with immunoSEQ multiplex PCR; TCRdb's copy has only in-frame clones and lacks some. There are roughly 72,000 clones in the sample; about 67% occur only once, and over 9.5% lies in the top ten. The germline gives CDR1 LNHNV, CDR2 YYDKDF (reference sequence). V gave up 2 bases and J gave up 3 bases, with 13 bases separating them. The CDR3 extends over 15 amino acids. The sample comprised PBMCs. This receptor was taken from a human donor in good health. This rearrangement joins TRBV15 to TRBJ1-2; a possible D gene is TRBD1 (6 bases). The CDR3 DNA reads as TGTGCCACCAGCAGAAATTTTGACAGGTACTATGGCTACACCTTC. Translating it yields CATSRNFDRYYGYTF. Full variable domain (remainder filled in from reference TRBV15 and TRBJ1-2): DAMVIQNPRYQVTQFGKPVTLSCSQTLNHNVMYWYQQKSSQAPKLLFHYYDKDFNNEADTPDNFQSRRPNTSFCFLDIRSPGLGDTAMYLCATSRNFDRYYGYTFGSGTRLTVV.